One T cell receptor (beta chain) is described in this entry. The antigen remains unidentified. Everyone who gave samples was a healthy Caucasian. This CDR3 comprises 16 residues. The ends lost 6 bases at V and 4 bases at J; junction bases unmatched: 14. CDR1 MNHNY and CDR2 SVGAGI come from the germline V gene (reference sequence). Template switching (which added a universal primer site) was used, and cDNA carried unique molecular identifiers. A single record per CDR3 protein comes from TCRdb applying MiXCR to the 5' RACE reads. This sample has 1.5 million to 2 million distinct CDR3 sequences, with around 33% found just once. The sample belongs to a study of identical twins. Findings and limits, study-wide: It was cross-sectional statistical analysis, not following the same donors, that the conclusions relied on. Out-of-frame alpha sequences shared between twins exhibited an excess of low generation probability.

The clonotype originates from a newborn girl in good health. Material: cord blood. V and J are TRBV6-6 and TRBJ1-2; 7 bases align to TRBD1. The CDR3 DNA follows: TGTGCCAGCAGCCCCGGGACAGAACCAAGATTCTATGGCTACACCTTC. Amino acids: CASSPGTEPRFYGYTF.